Following are 26 T cell receptor beta chains from one sample sequenced in a study of cytomegalovirus exposure and HLA in healthy donors. The primer mix had 60 Vbeta and 13 Jbeta primers. Repertoires were generated with immunoSEQ multiplex PCR, while TCRdb's copy carries only in-frame clones and drops some. The sample comprises over 150,000 clones, under 80% of which are singletons, and under 2.5% rests with the top ten. Material for sequencing was PBMCs. These receptors came from a man aged 25-45 years in good health and CMV-seronegative.

V and J are TRBV2 and TRBJ2-7; 12 nucleotides match TRBD1. V shed 6 bases and J 7 bases; nucleotides not matched to a gene: 4. CDR1 SNHLY and CDR2 FYNNEI come from the germline V gene. The CDR3 has 13 amino acids. In DNA, the CDR3 is TGTGCCAGCAGGGGACAGGGGGCAGAAGAGCAGTACTTC. This translates into CASRGQGAEEQYF. Complete variable domain (other parts from reference TRBV2 and TRBJ2-7): EPEVTQTPSHQVTQMGQEVILRCVPISNHLYFYWYRQILGQKVEFLVSFYNNEISEKSEIFDDQFSVERPDGSNFTLKIRSTKLEDSAMYFCASRGQGAEEQYFGPGTRLTVT.

This chain links TRBV6-6 with TRBJ1-1; perhaps TRBD1 as D (6 bases). Germline CDR1 reads MNHNY; CDR2 reads SVGAGI (reference sequence). The CDR3 spans 14 residues. V lost 6 bases to trimming and J lost 6 bases, with 17 bases between them. Here the CDR3 reads CASRQRTARPEAFF. The CDR3 nucleotides read TGTGCCAGCAGACAGCGGACAGCCCGACCTGAAGCTTTCTTT.

The chain is built from TRBV28 and TRBJ2-7; a possible D gene is TRBD1 (5 bases). Deletions cut 4 bases from V and 3 bases from J, with 13 bases between. CDR1 and CDR2 (germline): MDHEN, SYDVKM. The CDR3 spans 14 residues. The CDR3 sequence: CASSSTPGIYEQYF. For the CDR3, the DNA is TGTGCCAGCAGTTCCACCCCAGGGATCTACGAGCAGTACTTC.

The rearrangement uses TRBV28 and TRBJ1-5; D is possibly TRBD1 (6 bases). V was cut by 5 bases and J by 3 bases, with 17 bases left in between. The CDR3 contains 16 residues. Germline V gene data show CDR1 as MDHEN and CDR2 as SYDVKM. The CDR3 sequence: CASSDTGGEINQPQHF. The CDR3 DNA is TGTGCCAGCAGTGACACGGGGGGCGAAATCAATCAGCCCCAGCATTTT.

This clone came up a few times. This chain connects TRBV7-8 to TRBJ1-5, with D tentatively TRBD1 (5 bases). The CDR3 runs to 14 residues. CDR1 and CDR2 (germline): SGHVS, FQNEAQ. Trimming left V 5 bases short and J 12 bases short, with 20 bases between. This CDR3 reads CASSLAGAGGSQHF. In nucleotides, the CDR3 is TGTGCCAGCAGCCTCGCCGGTGCGGGGGGAAGCCAGCATTTT.

The chain joins TRBV5-4 to TRBJ2-5; tentatively, D is TRBD1 (5 bases). The CDR3 length is 14 residues. The germline V gene encodes CDR1 SGHNT and CDR2 YYREEE (reference sequence). Trimming took off 3 bases at V and 4 bases at J, with 13 bases between the two ends. CDR3 sequence: CASSSDSRAETQYF. CDR3 sequence (DNA): TGTGCCAGCAGCTCCGACAGCCGAGCAGAGACCCAGTACTTC.

This sequence joins TRBV28 and TRBJ1-2; no clear D. CDR1 MDHEN and CDR2 SYDVKM come from the germline V gene. Trimming cost V 2 bases and J 7 bases, with 20 bases left between them. This CDR3 is built from 16 residues. The CDR3 DNA sequence: TGTGCCAGCAGTTTAACCCCGGACGGGAGGCTAAGTGGCTACACCTTC. It translates to CASSLTPDGRLSGYTF.

The chain has TRBV19 and TRBJ2-3; unclear D gene. Germline V CDR1 and CDR2: LNHDA, SQIVND (reference sequence). V was clipped by 3 bases and J by 6 bases, with 16 bases between them. This CDR3 is built from 15 residues. Here the CDR3 DNA reads TGTGCCAGTAGTATCGGTGGTTCGGCGGCGGATACGCAGTATTTT. Its translation: CASSIGGSAADTQYF. The full variable domain, with the rest looked up from reference TRBV19 and TRBJ2-3, is DGGITQSPKYLFRKEGQNVTLSCEQNLNHDAMYWYRQDPGQGLRLIYYSQIVNDFQKGDIAEGYSVSREKKESFPLTVTSAQKNPTAFYLCASSIGGSAADTQYFGPGTRLTVL.

The V and J genes are TRBV5-1 and TRBJ2-7, with a tentative D call TRBD2 (6 bases). V was pared by 2 bases and J by 0 bases, with 21 bases between. From germline, CDR1 is SGHRS and CDR2 YFSETQ. CDR3 length equals 18 residues. For the CDR3, the DNA is TGCGCCAGCAGCTTTGGTTCTCCGGGAGCCGTAAGCTCCTACGAGCAGTACTTC. Residues: CASSFGSPGAVSSYEQYF.

This clone was seen a single time. The chain couples TRBV14 to TRBJ1-2; D perhaps matches TRBD1 (5 bases). V dropped 6 bases and J dropped 4 bases, with 12 bases sitting between them. Germline V gene data show CDR1 as SGHDN and CDR2 as FVKESK. This CDR3 is 13 amino acids long. Here the CDR3 DNA reads TGTGCCAGCAGTCCACAGGACCTCTATGGCTACACCTTC. It codes for CASSPQDLYGYTF.

The CDR3 here is CASSWDKGSGTQYF. CDR3 nucleotide sequence: TGTGCCAGCAGTTGGGACAAAGGGTCCGGGACCCAGTACTTC. The chain employs TRBV28 and TRBJ2-5; TRBD1 is a possible D gene (6 bases). The length of the CDR3 is 14 residues. Between the trimmed V and J ends, which lost 4 bases and 7 bases, there was a span of 16 bases. CDR1 is MDHEN and CDR2 is SYDVKM in the germline V gene.

The chain has TRBV5-4 and TRBJ2-5; tentative D call: TRBD2 (5 bases). There are 12 residues in the CDR3. V lost 0 bases, J lost 5 bases, and 5 bases lay in between. Germline CDR1 and CDR2: SGHNT and YYREEE (reference sequence). The CDR3 nucleotides read TGTGCCAGCAGCTTGGCGGGGGAGACCCAGTACTTC. Translation gives CASSLAGETQYF.

V is TRBV10-3 and J is TRBJ2-2; 8 bases line up with TRBD2. Per the germline V gene, CDR1 is ENHRY and CDR2 is SYGVKD. V was pared by 6 bases and J by 3 bases, with 3 bases of the junction left unmatched. The CDR3 sequence is 14 residues long. The CDR3 DNA follows: TGTGCCATCAGATACGGGGGGGACACCGGGGAGCTGTTTTTT. Its translation: CAIRYGGDTGELFF.

The chain combines TRBV7-9 with TRBJ2-1, with D tentatively TRBD2 (5 bases). Germline V gene data show CDR1 as SEHNR and CDR2 as FQNEAQ (reference sequence). The V end was cut by 5 bases, the J end by 8 bases, with 10 bases between. The length of the CDR3 is 12 residues. The CDR3 loop reads CASSAGVDEQFF. For the CDR3, the DNA is TGTGCCAGCAGCGCCGGGGTCGATGAGCAGTTCTTC.

V gene TRBV11-1 combines with J gene TRBJ2-5; 10 bases map to TRBD1. The J call may be mistaken, given a closer DNA end match to TRBJ2-7. The CDR3 loop spans 14 amino acids. The germline CDR1 and CDR2 sequences are SGHAT and FQDESV (reference sequence). The CDR3 sequence: CASSSDRGQYEQYF. The CDR3 DNA follows: TGTGCCAGCAGCTCAGACAGGGGGCAATACGAGCAGTACTTC.

This clone was seen only a few times. This chain joins TRBV9 and TRBJ1-1; TRBD1 matches 8 bases. V dropped 0 bases and J dropped 0; count of bases not matched to a gene: 4. The CDR3 is 16 residues long. In germline, CDR1 is SGDLS, CDR2 YYNGEE. CDR3 protein: CASSVGQGRMNTEAFF. In DNA form, the CDR3 reads TGTGCCAGCAGCGTAGGACAGGGGCGCATGAACACTGAAGCTTTCTTT.

The gene calls are TRBV9 and TRBJ2-3; D perhaps matches TRBD1 (5 bases). Trimming left V 2 bases short and J 0 bases short, with 7 bases between. Germline V gene sequence: CDR1 SGDLS, CDR2 YYNGEE. This CDR3 has 14 residues. DNA of the CDR3: TGTGCCAGCAGCGTTGACAGAAGCACAGATACGCAGTATTTT. It translates to CASSVDRSTDTQYF.

The chain combines TRBV7-6 with TRBJ2-7; 8 positions agree with TRBD1. CDR1 SGHVS and CDR2 FNYEAQ come from the germline V gene. The CDR3 sequence is 17 residues long. The V gene end was trimmed by 4 bases and the J gene end by 2 bases; junction bases not matched to a gene: 13. Here the CDR3 DNA reads TGTGCCAGCAGCTCGGAGCACGGCCCGGACAGGGCCTACGAGCAGTACTTC. This gives the protein CASSSEHGPDRAYEQYF.

The chain couples TRBV5-1 to TRBJ1-2, with 11 bases that match TRBD1. Losses at the gene ends were 7 bases for V and 5 bases for J; bases not matched to a gene: 10. This CDR3 has 15 residues. The germline V gene has CDR1 SGHRS and CDR2 YFSETQ. The CDR3 loop reads CASAEGQGVRYGYTF. CDR3 in DNA: TGCGCCAGCGCCGAGGGACAGGGGGTTCGGTATGGCTACACCTTC.

The rearrangement uses TRBV19 and TRBJ2-5, with TRBD1 matching over 10 bases. The J call may be in error: the DNA end matches TRBJ2-7 better. The length of the CDR3 is 16 residues. CDR1 is LNHDA and CDR2 is SQIVND in the germline V gene (reference sequence). The CDR3 here is CASSKGQGNHVYEQYF. The CDR3 DNA is TGTGCCAGTAGTAAGGGACAGGGGAATCACGTCTACGAGCAGTACTTC.

The chain joins TRBV4-3 to TRBJ1-1; TRBD1 is a possible D gene (5 bases). The CDR3 has 14 residues. Germline CDR1 is LGHNA and CDR2 is YSLEER. Trimming pared 3 bases from V and 2 bases from J, leaving 10 bases between. The CDR3 loop reads CASSQSTGNTEAFF. The DNA of the CDR3 is TGCGCCAGCAGCCAGTCTACAGGAAACACTGAAGCTTTCTTT.

The chain employs TRBV29-1 and TRBJ1-1; D unclear. Trimming shortened V by 7 bases and J by 0 bases, and 12 bases separated the two germline ends. CDR3 length: 13 amino acids. Germline CDR1 is SQVTM and CDR2 is ANQGSEA. The CDR3 DNA is TGCAGCGCCTGGGCAGTGATGAACACTGAAGCTTTCTTT. Amino acid sequence: CSAWAVMNTEAFF.

The chain joins TRBV19 to TRBJ1-1; no clear D gene. This CDR3 region has 14 residues. Per germline, CDR1 LNHDA and CDR2 SQIVND (reference sequence). V dropped 7 bases and J dropped 0 bases, with 12 bases sitting between them. CDR3 sequence (DNA): TGTGCCAGTACCGGACTTCAAATGAACACTGAAGCTTTCTTT. Translating it yields CASTGLQMNTEAFF.

The chain uses TRBV12-5 and TRBJ2-1; D is uncertain. The ends were cut back, 2 bases at V and 10 bases at J, with 9 bases in the middle. This CDR3 has 12 residues. CDR1 and CDR2 from the germline V gene are LGHNT and FRNRAP. The CDR3 here is CASGLPPREQFF. DNA for the CDR3: TGTGCTAGTGGTTTGCCCCCTAGGGAGCAGTTCTTC.

This chain joins TRBV30 and TRBJ2-6; TRBD2 aligns across 8 bases. CDR1 is GTSNPN and CDR2 is SVGIG in the germline V gene (reference sequence). V was pared by 4 bases and J by 1 base, with 3 bases of the junction left unmatched. The CDR3 is 15 amino acids. The CDR3 coding sequence is TGTGCCTGGACGGGGGGGAGGTCTGGGGCCAACGTCCTGACTTTC. This codes for CAWTGGRSGANVLTF. Full variable domain (remainder filled in from reference TRBV30 and TRBJ2-6): SQTIHQWPATLVQPVGSPLSLECTVEGTSNPNLYWYRQAAGRGLQLLFYSVGIGQISSEVPQNLSASRPQDRQFILSSKKLLLSDSGFYLCAWTGGRSGANVLTFGAGSRLTVL.

The rearrangement joins TRBV28 to TRBJ1-5; D possibly corresponds to TRBD1 (5 bases). The CDR3 contains 14 residues. Germline V gives CDR1 MDHEN, CDR2 SYDVKM. V lost 3 bases and J 1 base, leaving 7 bases between the germline ends. The CDR3 protein is CASSFKGSNQPQHF. CDR3 coding DNA: TGTGCCAGCAGTTTCAAGGGGAGCAATCAGCCCCAGCATTTT. The variable domain in full, with the rest retrieved from reference TRBV28 and TRBJ1-5, is DVKVTQSSRYLVKRTGEKVFLECVQDMDHENMFWYRQDPGLGLRLIYFSYDVKMKEKGDIPEGYSVSREKKERFSLILESASTNQTSMYLCASSFKGSNQPQHFGDGTRLSIL.